Each of the 3 T cell receptor beta chains below was sequenced from the same sample in a study of tumor and adjacent non-tumor tissue in lung cancer. RNA was extracted from bulk tissue without any cell sorting. A modified ARM-PCR protocol with three rounds of nested PCR amplified TCRbeta. Using its own MiXCR run on the multiplex PCR reads, TCRdb lists one record per CDR3 protein. There are approximately 150,000 distinct CDR3 sequences in the sample; around 66% occur only once, and approximately 18% lies in the top ten. Sequencing was carried out using lung tumor tissue. These receptors were taken from a man between 60 and 70 years old with small cell lung cancer.

Comments on this clonotype: This could be a read error, since a much larger clone is one nucleotide away. The gene calls are TRBV20-1 and TRBJ2-3; 14 nucleotides match TRBD2. CDR1 is DFQATT, CDR2 SNEGSKA, per germline (reference sequence). CDR3 length: 18 amino acids. The V segment lost 0 bases and the J segment 2 bases; nucleotides outside the gene matches: 7. In nucleotides, the CDR3 is TGCAGTGCTAGAGATCAGTTGACTAGCGGGAGGGACACAGATACGCAGTATTTT. As protein: CSARDQLTSGRDTDTQYF.

Comments on this clonotype: One end of the junction is discordant with germline, which a read error may explain. The rearrangement uses TRBV12-3 or TRBV12-4 and TRBJ2-7, with D uncertain. The CDR3 is 13 amino acids. Here the CDR3 reads CVSSLSHPYEQYF. CDR3 sequence (DNA): TGTGTCAGCAGTTTAAGCCATCCCTACGAGCAGTACTTC.

For this clonotype: The DNA is omitted, as the CDR3 cannot be located on it reliably, and the CDR3 follows TCRdb's listing. The chain couples TRBV29-1 to TRBJ2-3; no check of the table's D call, TRBD2, against the DNA was made. The CDR3 is made up of 15 amino acids, end residues included. Germline values: CDR1 SQVTM, CDR2 ANQGSEA. CDR3 region: CSVGFGTAGTDTRYF.